These 27 T cell receptor beta chains were all obtained from the same sample, sequenced in a study of shared clonotypes between healthy human individuals. Generated by immunoSEQ multiplex PCR, the TCRdb table keeps only in-frame clones and is missing some. The data hold some 1,900,000 clones, with less than 95% observed a single time. Naive CD8 isolation took CD45RO-negative cells positively selected for CCR7 and excluded terminally differentiated effector memory CD45RA+ cells. Sequencing input: naive CD8+ T cells sorted from blood. These receptors were taken from a man younger than 35 in good health.

The genes are TRBV6-4 and TRBJ1-1, with D perhaps TRBD1 (6 bases). Germline CDR1 and CDR2: MRHNA and SNTAGT. Trimming took 7 bases from V and 6 from J, leaving 18 bases between them. This CDR3 has 14 amino acids. The CDR3 reads CASTSAGTRAEAFF. CDR3 bases: TGTGCCAGCACCTCCGCCGGGACAAGAGCTGAAGCTTTCTTT.

The rearrangement links TRBV5-6 to TRBJ2-7; TRBD2 matches at 7 bases. Per the germline V gene, CDR1 is SGHDT and CDR2 is YYEEEE. This CDR3 is built from 14 residues. V was clipped by 4 bases and J by 5 bases; unmatched bases: 9. CDR3 nucleotides: TGTGCCAGCAGCCTGACTAGCTCTCCCGACGAGCAGTACTTC. Residues: CASSLTSSPDEQYF. Together with reference TRBV5-6 and TRBJ2-7, the CDR3 gives the full variable domain: DAGVTQSPTHLIKTRGQQVTLRCSPKSGHDTVSWYQQALGQGPQFIFQYYEEEERQRGNFPDRFSGHQFPNYSSELNVNALLLGDSALYLCASSLTSSPDEQYFGPGTRLTVT.

The CDR3 is CASRLDRGQETQYF. CDR3 DNA: TGTGCCAGCAGGCTCGACAGGGGCCAAGAGACCCAGTACTTC. The chain recombines TRBV27 with TRBJ2-5; 8 bases line up with TRBD1. The ends lost 6 bases at V and 1 base at J; junction bases unmatched: 4. Germline CDR1 is MNHEY and CDR2 is SMNVEV (reference sequence). CDR3 length: 14 residues.

A single count supports this clone. The CDR3: CATRGDGNTIYF. For the CDR3, the DNA is TGCGCCACCCGGGGGGACGGAAACACCATATATTTT. The gene calls are TRBV4-1 and TRBJ1-3, with D possibly being TRBD1 (5 bases). The germline V gene encodes CDR1 MGHRA and CDR2 YSYEKL. CDR3 size: 12 residues. Between the trimmed V and J ends, which lost 10 bases and 4 bases, there was a span of 11 bases.

The genes are TRBV19 and TRBJ1-3, with TRBD1 matching over 10 bases. J lost 4 bases, V lost 5 bases, and 11 bases had no gene match. Germline loops: CDR1 LNHDA, CDR2 SQIVND (reference sequence). This CDR3 comprises 17 residues. In nucleotides, the CDR3 is TGTGCCAGTAGTCTCGGCGACAGGGGGCTAGGCGGAAACACCATATATTTT. Translation: CASSLGDRGLGGNTIYF.

The gene calls are TRBV30 and TRBJ1-2, with D perhaps matching TRBD1 (6 bases). Germline CDR1 reads GTSNPN; CDR2 reads SVGIG (reference sequence). The CDR3 loop spans 13 amino acids. Trimming stripped 0 bases from V and 8 bases from J, with 13 bases between. CDR3 coding DNA: TGTGCCTGGAGTGTTGGACAGACCGGGGGCTACACCTTC. This gives the protein CAWSVGQTGGYTF.

The chain carries TRBV11-2 and TRBJ2-1; 7 bases are shared with TRBD1. The CDR3 is 14 residues long. Per germline, CDR1 SGHAT and CDR2 FQNNGV. The V gene end was trimmed by 5 bases and the J gene end by 7 bases; junction bases not matched to a gene: 8. CDR3 sequence (DNA): TGTGCCAGCAGCCCACAGGGGTCCGCGAATGAGCAGTTCTTC. Translation gives CASSPQGSANEQFF. Drawing the rest from reference TRBV11-2 and TRBJ2-1, the complete variable domain is EAGVAQSPRYKIIEKRQSVAFWCNPISGHATLYWYQQILGQGPKLLIQFQNNGVVDDSQLPKDRFSAERLKGVDSTLKIQPAKLEDSAVYLCASSPQGSANEQFFGPGTRLTVL.

The chain uses TRBV6-5 and TRBJ2-2; 7 nucleotides agree with TRBD2. With 0 bases clipped from V and 6 bases from J, the junction kept 7 bases outside the gene matches. This CDR3 has 16 amino acids. From germline, CDR1 is MNHEY and CDR2 SVGAGI. The CDR3: CASSYSTAGAAGELFF. The CDR3, as DNA: TGTGCCAGCAGTTACTCGACGGCGGGAGCGGCCGGGGAGCTGTTTTTT.

The CDR3 spells CASRSEKDGRDYTGELFF. The CDR3 DNA follows: TGTGCCAGCAGATCGGAGAAGGATGGGCGGGACTACACCGGGGAGCTGTTTTTT. The rearrangement uses TRBV25-1 and TRBJ2-2, with D maybe TRBD2 (6 bases). The length of the CDR3 is 18 residues. Germline CDR1 and CDR2: MGHDK and SYGVNS. Trimming removed 6 bases at V and 3 bases at J, with 23 bases between.

Concerning this clone: Other DNA variants within this sample encode the same CDR3. The chain recombines TRBV5-4 with TRBJ2-1; 13 bases agree with TRBD2. Germline lookup yields CDR1 SGHNT and CDR2 YYREEE (reference sequence). This CDR3 spans 15 amino acids. V trimming: 4 bases; J trimming: 9 bases; junction bases outside the gene matches: 7. The CDR3: CASSPGLAGDIEQFF. The CDR3, as DNA: TGTGCCAGCAGCCCCGGACTAGCGGGAGACATTGAGCAGTTCTTC.

The chain recombines TRBV13 with TRBJ1-2; 8 bases match TRBD1. V shed 5 bases and J 6 bases; nucleotides not matched to a gene: 11. Germline V gives CDR1 PRHDT, CDR2 FYEKMQ (reference sequence). The length of the CDR3 is 15 residues. CDR3 loop: CASSTSGQGHDGYTF. Here the CDR3 DNA reads TGTGCCAGCAGCACCTCCGGACAGGGCCATGATGGCTACACCTTC.

The chain is built from TRBV28 and TRBJ2-7, with D unresolved. V was trimmed by 5 bases and J by 2 bases, leaving 16 bases between them. The CDR3 has 15 residues. Germline loops: CDR1 MDHEN, CDR2 SYDVKM. This CDR3 is CASSIGVTAPYEQYF. CDR3 in DNA: TGTGCCAGCAGTATTGGGGTTACGGCCCCCTACGAGCAGTACTTC.

The chain combines TRBV19 with TRBJ2-2; no clear D. CDR3 length: 14 amino acids. V lost 1 base to trimming and J lost 0 bases, with 3 bases between them. Per germline, CDR1 LNHDA and CDR2 SQIVND (reference sequence). The CDR3 loop reads CASSIASNTGELFF. CDR3 bases: TGTGCCAGTAGTATAGCCTCGAACACCGGGGAGCTGTTTTTT.

This clone was found a few times. Other DNA sequences in the same sample also yield this CDR3. Here the CDR3 DNA reads TGCGCCAGCAGCCAAGGAATGAACACTGAAGCTTTCTTT. It encodes CASSQGMNTEAFF. The chain has TRBV4-1 and TRBJ1-1, with D hard to call. CDR1 MGHRA and CDR2 YSYEKL come from the germline V gene. Trimming left V 1 base short and J 0 bases short, with 3 bases between. CDR3 length: 13 residues.

The chain is built from TRBV9 and TRBJ2-1; 11 nucleotides align to TRBD1. Germline loops: CDR1 SGDLS, CDR2 YYNGEE. This CDR3 is 15 amino acids long. V was pared by 3 bases and J by 7 bases, with 6 bases of the junction left unmatched. The CDR3, as DNA: TGTGCCAGCAGCGCTAGGGACAGGGGGGTGAATGAGCAGTTCTTC. Translating it yields CASSARDRGVNEQFF.

This clone appeared a single time. This rearrangement joins TRBV9 to TRBJ2-1; a possible D gene is TRBD2 (6 bases). The CDR3 is 16 amino acids. The V end lost 4 bases, the J end lost 1 base, and 15 bases lay between the germline ends. Germline CDR1 reads SGDLS; CDR2 reads YYNGEE. CDR3 DNA: TGTGCCAGCAGCCCCATCGGACGGGGGTCCTACAATGAGCAGTTCTTC. Amino acids: CASSPIGRGSYNEQFF.

The chain joins TRBV7-8 to TRBJ1-5, with D possibly TRBD1 on 6 matching bases. The germline V gene has CDR1 SGHVS and CDR2 FQNEAQ. V lost 5 bases and J 7 bases, leaving 15 bases between the germline ends. The CDR3 spans 14 residues. The CDR3 nucleotides are TGTGCCAGCAGCGAGGGGGGGCTCACGCAGCCCCAGCATTTT. Encoded protein: CASSEGGLTQPQHF.

The chain combines TRBV9 with TRBJ2-5, with D possibly being TRBD2 (6 bases). Germline CDR1 SGDLS, CDR2 YYNGEE. This CDR3 spans 13 amino acids. V dropped 5 bases and J dropped 5 bases, with 13 bases sitting between them. The CDR3 loop is CASSSWAGETQYF. The CDR3 nucleotides are TGTGCCAGCAGTTCGTGGGCGGGGGAGACCCAGTACTTC. Filled out from reference TRBV9 and TRBJ2-5, the complete variable domain reads DSGVTQTPKHLITATGQRVTLRCSPRSGDLSVYWYQQSLDQGLQFLIQYYNGEERAKGNILERFSAQQFPDLHSELNLSSLELGDSALYFCASSSWAGETQYFGPGTRLLVL.

This chain uses TRBV13 with TRBJ1-1; D is perhaps TRBD1 (5 bases). Germline values: CDR1 PRHDT, CDR2 FYEKMQ (reference sequence). This CDR3 region has 13 residues. Trimming removed 3 bases from V and 7 bases from J, with 12 bases in between. The CDR3 reads CASSFRRQIEAFF. The CDR3 region has the DNA TGTGCCAGCAGCTTCAGGAGACAGATTGAAGCTTTCTTT.

The rearrangement joins TRBV6-5 to TRBJ1-6; D is ambiguous. The CDR3 sequence is 15 residues long. Germline V gives CDR1 MNHEY, CDR2 SVGAGI. V was cut by 7 bases and J by 7 bases, with 17 bases left in between. The CDR3 region has the DNA TGTGCCAGCACCCCAATACCAGGACCCAATTCACCCCTCCACTTT. This sequence encodes CASTPIPGPNSPLHF.

The J gene is TRBJ2-7, the V gene TRBV6-5; no clear D gene. CDR3 size: 15 residues. V gave up 3 bases and J gave up 3 bases, with 15 bases separating them. Germline CDR1 reads MNHEY; CDR2 reads SVGAGI. CDR3 region: CASSYRLLGIYEQYF. CDR3 bases: TGTGCCAGCAGTTATAGGCTCCTAGGAATCTACGAGCAGTACTTC.

V gene TRBV4-3 combines with J gene TRBJ2-7; perhaps TRBD1 as D (8 bases). Germline V gene sequence: CDR1 LGHNA, CDR2 YSLEER. V was clipped by 0 bases and J by 5 bases, with 14 bases between them. The CDR3 runs to 15 residues. DNA of the CDR3: TGCGCCAGCAGCCAAGAGGGACAGGCGGGGGACGAGCAGTACTTC. As protein: CASSQEGQAGDEQYF.

The V call is TRBV21-1, the J call TRBJ1-6; the listed D gene, TRBD1, was not tested against the DNA. TRBV21-1 is described as a pseudogene. CDR3 length equals 18 residues. CDR3 in amino acids: CASSSRWGYRGLISPLHF. The CDR3 DNA is TGTGCCAGCAGCAGCCGTTGGGGATACAGGGGGCTAATATCACCCCTCCACTTT.

This chain connects TRBV2 to TRBJ2-7; the match to TRBD2 covers 8 bases. J was trimmed by 2 bases and V by 3 bases; bases with no gene match: 6. Germline-derived CDR1 and CDR2 are SNHLY and FYNNEI. The CDR3 is 15 amino acids. The CDR3 coding sequence is TGTGCCAGCAGTGAGGAGAGCGGGGGACCCTACGAGCAGTACTTC. It is translated as CASSEESGGPYEQYF. Filled out from reference TRBV2 and TRBJ2-7, the complete variable domain reads EPEVTQTPSHQVTQMGQEVILRCVPISNHLYFYWYRQILGQKVEFLVSFYNNEISEKSEIFDDQFSVERPDGSNFTLKIRSTKLEDSAMYFCASSEESGGPYEQYFGPGTRLTVT.

The chain combines TRBV2 with TRBJ2-1; TRBD2 matches at 8 bases. The germline gives CDR1 SNHLY, CDR2 FYNNEI. The J segment lost 8 bases and the V segment lost 1 base, leaving 4 bases of the junction unmatched. The CDR3 is 14 amino acids. CDR3 protein: CASSEVRAGDEQFF. The CDR3 DNA follows: TGTGCCAGCAGTGAAGTTAGAGCGGGAGATGAGCAGTTCTTC.

The chain recombines TRBV11-1 with TRBJ2-5, with D unclear. With 0 bases removed from V and 2 bases from J, the gap between germline ends came to 13 bases. Germline loops: CDR1 SGHAT, CDR2 FQDESV (reference sequence). The CDR3 has 16 residues. The CDR3 spells CASSLASRWRQETQYF. The CDR3 bases are TGTGCCAGCAGCTTAGCGAGCCGCTGGCGGCAAGAGACCCAGTACTTC.

The chain combines TRBV9 with TRBJ2-1; 12 bases are a match to TRBD2. The V segment lost 4 bases and the J segment 7 bases; nucleotides outside the gene matches: 9. Germline assignment: CDR1 SGDLS and CDR2 YYNGEE. This CDR3 is 16 amino acids long. The CDR3 spells CASSPLLAGGMNEQFF. In DNA form, the CDR3 reads TGTGCCAGCAGCCCCCTTCTAGCGGGGGGGATGAATGAGCAGTTCTTC.